These 17 T cell receptor beta chains came from one sample sequenced in a study of CXCR3-negative and CXCR3-positive naive CD8 T cells. Whole-study results and caveats: CXCR3-positive naive cells carried more hydrophobic TRB CDR3s than CXCR3-negative ones.

Which antigens these TCRs recognize remains unknown. The libraries of TRB cDNA were prepared using 5' RACE with UMI labels. Reanalyzing the 5' RACE reads, TCRdb keeps one entry per CDR3 protein, without DNA. In total, the table holds some 99,000 distinct CDR3 sequences. Sequenced input: naive CXCR3+ CD8+ T cells from blood. Subset reported: CD45RO-CCR7+CD27+CD95- naive CD8+ T cells expressing CXCR3 (TNR3+). The receptors were gathered from a human donor in good health. Some clones in this sample may be carry-over from other donors' samples.

This chain connects TRBV3-1 to TRBJ1-1. From germline, CDR1 is LGHDT and CDR2 YNNKEL (reference sequence). The CDR3 runs 15 residues. The CDR3 here is CASSQASGGRKEAFF.

This rearrangement joins TRBV6-6 to TRBJ1-1; the TCRdb call, TRBD1, lacks DNA for checking. This CDR3 has 16 residues. Germline V CDR1 and CDR2: MNHNY, SVGAGI (reference sequence). The CDR3 sequence is CASSSIRTGEKTEAFF.

This chain's CDR3 is CASSFLTTAGQFF. V is TRBV28 and J is TRBJ2-1; lacking DNA, the TRBD1 call made by TCRdb goes unchecked. The germline V gene has CDR1 MDHEN and CDR2 SYDVKM. This CDR3 is built from 13 residues. The full variable domain, in which reference TRBV28 and TRBJ2-1 provide the parts outside the CDR3, is DVKVTQSSRYLVKRTGEKVFLECVQDMDHENMFWYRQDPGLGLRLIYFSYDVKMKEKGDIPEGYSVSREKKERFSLILESASTNQTSMYLCASSFLTTAGQFFGPGTRLTVL.

The rearrangement joins TRBV19 to TRBJ2-2; there is no DNA to check the TCRdb D call of TRBD1. The germline V gene has CDR1 LNHDA and CDR2 SQIVND (reference sequence). The CDR3 length is 15 residues. The CDR3 region is CASRGDKLNTGELFF.

The gene calls are TRBV23-1 and TRBJ2-5; lacking DNA, the TRBD2 call made by TCRdb goes unchecked. TRBV23-1 is designated an ORF whose function remains uncertain. The CDR3 has 15 amino acids. The CDR3 sequence is CASSFSLRGQETQYF.

The CDR3 here is CASSYTLGLGTDTQYF. This chain joins TRBV6-5 and TRBJ2-3; the D call from TCRdb, TRBD1, cannot be confirmed without DNA. The CDR3 spans 16 residues. CDR1 MNHEY and CDR2 SVGAGI come from the germline V gene.

This chain connects TRBV27 to TRBJ2-6; TCRdb gives TRBD1 as the D gene, but with no DNA this cannot be confirmed. The CDR3 has 14 residues. Germline V gene sequence: CDR1 MNHEY, CDR2 SMNVEV (reference sequence). The CDR3 protein is CASSFEGGANVLTF.

The CDR3 loop reads CASTGQISTDTQYF. The chain uses TRBV28 and TRBJ2-3; TCRdb proposes TRBD1, but this gene call is untestable without DNA. CDR1 and CDR2 from the germline V gene are MDHEN and SYDVKM. CDR3 length equals 14 residues.

The CDR3 loop reads CASSLVIGTGYEQYF. The gene calls are TRBV11-2 and TRBJ2-7; TCRdb's D call, TRBD1, is unchecked because there is no DNA. The CDR3 contains 15 residues. Germline CDR1 SGHAT, CDR2 FQNNGV. Filled out from reference TRBV11-2 and TRBJ2-7, the complete variable domain reads EAGVAQSPRYKIIEKRQSVAFWCNPISGHATLYWYQQILGQGPKLLIQFQNNGVVDDSQLPKDRFSAERLKGVDSTLKIQPAKLEDSAVYLCASSLVIGTGYEQYFGPGTRLTVT.

This rearrangement joins TRBV11-2 to TRBJ2-7; TCRdb outputs TRBD1, but without DNA this stays unchecked. CDR3 length: 17 amino acids. Germline values: CDR1 SGHAT, CDR2 FQNNGV. The CDR3 is CASSFGSAGFAPYEQYF.

This rearrangement joins TRBV28 to TRBJ1-6; the D gene TCRdb calls, TRBD1, cannot be checked with no DNA. Germline CDR1 is MDHEN and CDR2 is SYDVKM. The CDR3 loop spans 14 amino acids. Here the CDR3 reads CASSFDRVRSPLHF.

The rearrangement joins TRBV29-1 to TRBJ2-3; the D call of TRBD1 rests on TCRdb alone, since no DNA is present to check it. The CDR3 contains 18 residues. CDR1 and CDR2 from the germline V gene are SQVTM and ANQGSEA. CDR3 residues: CSVEDLWAGRGSTDTQYF.

The chain uses TRBV24-1 and TRBJ2-1; the TCRdb call, TRBD2, lacks DNA for checking. CDR3 length: 18 residues. Germline CDR1 is KGHDR and CDR2 is SFDVKD. The CDR3 sequence: CATSDFRTSGSSYNEQFF.

The gene calls are TRBV12-3 or TRBV12-4 and TRBJ2-7. The CDR3 is 12 amino acids. This chain's CDR3 is CASSIQNYEQYF.

The CDR3: CSALDSPDEQYF. This chain joins TRBV20-1 and TRBJ2-7. Germline loops: CDR1 DFQATT, CDR2 SNEGSKA (reference sequence). The CDR3 has 12 residues.

This chain joins TRBV7-6 and TRBJ2-2; the TCRdb D gene call, TRBD2, has no DNA to confirm it. The length of the CDR3 is 19 residues. Germline loops: CDR1 SGHVS, CDR2 FNYEAQ. The CDR3 protein is CASSLALRGGASNTGELFF.

CDR3 region: CASSTAGGEQFF. The chain combines TRBV12-3 or TRBV12-4 with TRBJ2-1. The CDR3 has 12 residues.